The 17 T cell receptor beta chains in this list originate from one sample, sequenced in a study of blood T cell repertoires in COVID-19. Data came from immunoSEQ multiplex PCR; TCRdb stores just in-frame clones and leaves some out. Here the sample spans some 150,000 clones, 84% being singletons. The sequencing sample was made of PBMCs or T cells enriched from blood (not recorded which). The receptors stem from a woman between 18 and 30 years old who had been exposed to COVID-19.

This chain joins TRBV19 and TRBJ1-1; possibly TRBD1 for D (5 bases). The V and J ends lost 5 bases and 4 bases respectively, with 14 bases between them. CDR1 is LNHDA and CDR2 is SQIVND in the germline V gene (reference sequence). The CDR3 is 14 amino acids. CDR3 in DNA: TGTGCCAGTAGTTCTGGACGGGGGGGCACTGAAGCTTTCTTT. As protein: CASSSGRGGTEAFF.

This clone was seen only once. This chain links TRBV2 with TRBJ1-3; 7 positions match TRBD1. The CDR3 extends over 13 amino acids. Germline V lookup: CDR1 SNHLY, CDR2 FYNNEI. Germline trimming cut 7 bases from V and 4 bases from J; bases unmatched to any gene: 4. The CDR3 protein is CASMGTEGNTIYF. In DNA, the CDR3 is TGTGCCAGCATGGGGACAGAGGGAAACACCATATATTTT.

The chain has TRBV9 and TRBJ1-2; 9 bases map to TRBD1. The germline CDR1 and CDR2 sequences are SGDLS and YYNGEE. The CDR3 runs to 14 residues. Unmatched junction bases numbered 7, after V lost 4 bases and J lost 6 bases. Here the CDR3 reads CASSHRDRVDGYTF. The CDR3 DNA is TGTGCCAGCAGCCACCGGGACAGGGTCGATGGCTACACCTTC.

The chain couples TRBV10-3 to TRBJ2-7; the match to TRBD1 covers 7 bases. V lost 6 bases and J lost 6; bases outside the gene matches: 11. The germline gives CDR1 ENHRY, CDR2 SYGVKD. This CDR3 is built from 14 residues. CDR3 sequence reads: CAIRTTGPPGEQYF. The CDR3 DNA reads TGTGCCATCAGGACGACAGGGCCCCCGGGCGAGCAGTACTTC.

This sequence joins TRBV5-1 and TRBJ1-1; no clear D. CDR1 and CDR2 (germline): SGHRS, YFSETQ. V lost 4 bases to trimming and J lost 1 base, with 17 bases between them. The CDR3 is 16 residues long. The CDR3 region is CASSPLPITQNTEAFF. Written as DNA, the CDR3 is TGCGCCAGCAGCCCACTACCCATAACCCAGAACACTGAAGCTTTCTTT.

V usage is TRBV15 and J usage is TRBJ2-1; the D gene is possibly TRBD2 (5 bases). The length of the CDR3 is 16 residues. Germline-derived CDR1 and CDR2 are LNHNV and YYDKDF (reference sequence). Trimming cost V 0 bases and J 7 bases, with 16 bases left between them. CDR3 protein: CATSRELAGGGNEQFF. CDR3 sequence (DNA): TGTGCCACCAGCAGAGAACTTGCAGGAGGCGGGAATGAGCAGTTCTTC.

The J gene is TRBJ2-5, the V gene TRBV6-2 or TRBV6-3; 7 bases are shared with TRBD2. The junction had 4 bases not matched to a gene; V was cut back by 2 bases and J by 1 base. Germline V gene sequence: CDR1 MNHEY, CDR2 SVGEGT. This CDR3 has 15 residues. CDR3 amino acids: CASSYDASGQETQYF. CDR3 DNA: TGTGCCAGCAGTTACGATGCTAGCGGCCAAGAGACCCAGTACTTC.

The rearrangement uses TRBV6-2 or TRBV6-3 and TRBJ2-1; possible D gene TRBD2, 5 bases. The V end lost 5 bases, the J end lost 6 bases, and 17 bases lay between the germline ends. CDR1 MNHEY and CDR2 SVGEGT come from the germline V gene. The CDR3 is 15 residues long. CDR3 nucleotide sequence: TGTGCCAGCAGTCCCGTCCAGGAAGGGAGCAATGAGCAGTTCTTC. This codes for CASSPVQEGSNEQFF.

The genes are TRBV7-2 and TRBJ2-5, with 9 bases identical to TRBD2. Germline loops: CDR1 SGHTA, CDR2 FQGNSA. CDR3 length: 14 residues. J gave up 4 bases and V 1 base, and 1 base lay outside the gene matches. CDR3 bases: TGTGCCAGCAGCTTAGAACTAGCGGGAGAGACCCAGTACTTC. Its translation is CASSLELAGETQYF.

The chain recombines TRBV6-5 with TRBJ2-7, with TRBD1 identical over 7 bases. The CDR3 is made up of 13 amino acids. V shed 6 bases, J shed 2 bases, and the junction held 4 bases outside the gene matches. The germline V gene has CDR1 MNHEY and CDR2 SVGAGI. The CDR3 nucleotides are TGTGCCAGCAGGGCACAGGGGACCTACGAGCAGTACTTC. Its protein product is CASRAQGTYEQYF.

The chain combines TRBV2 with TRBJ1-5; maybe TRBD1 (5 bases). The CDR3 is 13 residues long. Germline-derived CDR1 and CDR2 are SNHLY and FYNNEI. Between the trimmed V and J ends, which lost 5 bases and 4 bases, there was a span of 9 bases. CDR3 bases: TGTGCCAGCAGTCGACAGTCAAATCAGCCCCAGCATTTT. As protein: CASSRQSNQPQHF. Supplemented by reference TRBV2 and TRBJ1-5, the full variable domain reads EPEVTQTPSHQVTQMGQEVILRCVPISNHLYFYWYRQILGQKVEFLVSFYNNEISEKSEIFDDQFSVERPDGSNFTLKIRSTKLEDSAMYFCASSRQSNQPQHFGDGTRLSIL.

The chain carries TRBV6-2 or TRBV6-3 and TRBJ2-1, with D possibly TRBD2 on 5 matching bases. The length of the CDR3 is 14 residues. V was pared by 5 bases and J by 7 bases, with 15 bases between. Per the germline V gene, CDR1 is MNHEY and CDR2 is SVGEGT. Written as DNA, the CDR3 is TGTGCCAGCAGTCCGTTGGGAGATTTTAATGAGCAGTTCTTC. This encodes CASSPLGDFNEQFF.

This CDR3 reads CASSFQGPSSTDTQYF. CDR3 DNA: TGTGCCAGCAGCTTCCAGGGGCCTTCAAGCACAGATACGCAGTATTTT. The rearrangement links TRBV7-2 to TRBJ2-3, with a possible D match to TRBD1 (6 bases). Trimming took off 3 bases at V and 0 bases at J, with 13 bases between the two ends. Germline CDR1 SGHTA, CDR2 FQGNSA. The CDR3 covers 16 residues.

The chain joins TRBV19 to TRBJ2-5, with D perhaps matching TRBD1 (6 bases). CDR1 is LNHDA and CDR2 is SQIVND in the germline V gene (reference sequence). This CDR3 has 16 residues. V was pared by 7 bases and J by 1 base, with 19 bases between. In nucleotides, the CDR3 is TGTGCCAGTACTCTACTGACCGGACAGCCCCAAGAGACCCAGTACTTC. Translating gives CASTLLTGQPQETQYF.

The chain employs TRBV9 and TRBJ2-3, with 12 positions matching TRBD2. The CDR3 runs 16 residues. The germline CDR1 and CDR2 sequences are SGDLS and YYNGEE. J gave up 2 bases and V 4 bases, and 5 bases lay outside the gene matches. Here the CDR3 reads CASSPGTSGYTDTQYF. For the CDR3, the DNA is TGTGCCAGCAGCCCCGGGACTAGCGGGTACACAGATACGCAGTATTTT.

The chain combines TRBV29-1 with TRBJ2-2, with D possibly matching TRBD2 (5 bases). The CDR3 consists of 13 residues. Germline CDR1 SQVTM, CDR2 ANQGSEA. V lost 4 bases and J 1 base, leaving 7 bases between the germline ends. The CDR3 region is CSVGLKNTGELFF. In DNA, the CDR3 is TGCAGCGTTGGACTAAAGAACACCGGGGAGCTGTTTTTT.

The chain carries TRBV4-3 and TRBJ2-3; D unresolved. Germline lookup yields CDR1 LGHNA and CDR2 YSLEER. This CDR3 is 19 amino acids long. V was trimmed by 5 bases and J by 4 bases, leaving 28 bases between them. In DNA form, the CDR3 reads TGCGCCAGCAGCAAAGTGTTTATGGCCCCTTTTGATCGCCCAGATACGCAGTATTTT. Protein sequence: CASSKVFMAPFDRPDTQYF.